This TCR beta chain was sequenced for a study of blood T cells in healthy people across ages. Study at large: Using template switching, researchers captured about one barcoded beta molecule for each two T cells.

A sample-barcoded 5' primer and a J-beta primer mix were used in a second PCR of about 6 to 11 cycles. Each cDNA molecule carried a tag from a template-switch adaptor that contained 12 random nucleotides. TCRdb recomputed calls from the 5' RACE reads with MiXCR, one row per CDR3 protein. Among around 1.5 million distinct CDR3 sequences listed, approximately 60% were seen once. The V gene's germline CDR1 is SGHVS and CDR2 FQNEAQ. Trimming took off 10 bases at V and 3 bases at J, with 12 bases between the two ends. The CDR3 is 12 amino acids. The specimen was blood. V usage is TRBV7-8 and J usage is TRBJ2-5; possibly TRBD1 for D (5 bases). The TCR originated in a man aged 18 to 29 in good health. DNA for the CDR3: TGTGCCACCTTACAGGCGGAAGAGACCCAGTACTTC. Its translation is CATLQAEETQYF.